These T cell receptor beta chains were read from a single sample in a study of monozygotic twins with inflammatory bowel disease. With the 5' RACE reads reprocessed, TCRdb shows one record per CDR3 protein and no DNA. The sample is made up of around 370,000 distinct CDR3 sequences, and the top ten hold about 2.5% of it. Sequencing was done on a sample of blood. Receptors were obtained from a human donor with ulcerative colitis or Crohn's disease, or a healthy co-twin of an affected twin (not recorded which). Both conserved end residues are part of each CDR3. A row's size may be missing; if present it is once, few, many or a size class.

v_call: TRBV5-6; clone_size: NA; j_call: TRBJ2-5; cdr3_aa: CASSHGNQETQYF
v_call: TRBV5-6; clone_size: NA; j_call: TRBJ2-7; cdr3_aa: CASSSTGWVEQYF
v_call: TRBV11-2; clone_size: NA; j_call: TRBJ2-7; cdr3_aa: CASSLGVTGNTYEQYF
v_call: TRBV6-2/TRBV6-3; clone_size: NA; j_call: TRBJ2-5; cdr3_aa: CASSYSQTAESTQYF
v_call: TRBV12-3/TRBV12-4; clone_size: NA; j_call: TRBJ1-1; cdr3_aa: CASSRYQGYTEAFF
v_call: TRBV27; clone_size: NA; j_call: TRBJ2-7; cdr3_aa: CASSTAVKEYF
v_call: TRBV5-1; clone_size: NA; j_call: TRBJ2-7; cdr3_aa: CASSTRWMGQGAEKQYF
v_call: TRBV7-9; clone_size: medium-sized; j_call: TRBJ2-3; cdr3_aa: CASSPRTSGGAEDTQYF
v_call: TRBV30; clone_size: NA; j_call: TRBJ2-7; cdr3_aa: CAWSVNLHYEQYF
v_call: TRBV5-1; clone_size: NA; j_call: TRBJ1-1; cdr3_aa: CASSLGPGQGEAFF
v_call: TRBV5-1; clone_size: NA; j_call: TRBJ1-2; cdr3_aa: CASSPDAGGDLSGYTF
v_call: TRBV20-1; clone_size: NA; j_call: TRBJ2-7; cdr3_aa: CSARFGGIYEQYF
v_call: TRBV25-1; clone_size: NA; j_call: TRBJ2-3; cdr3_aa: CASSSYVTGRTDTQYF
v_call: TRBV5-1; clone_size: NA; j_call: TRBJ2-1; cdr3_aa: CASSRTGGSYEQFF
v_call: TRBV29-1; clone_size: NA; j_call: TRBJ1-1; cdr3_aa: CSVPEQGPNTEAFF
v_call: TRBV7-2; clone_size: NA; j_call: TRBJ2-2; cdr3_aa: CASSLRGESTGTGELFF
v_call: TRBV20-1; clone_size: NA; j_call: TRBJ1-5; cdr3_aa: CSARAPGQGVGPQHF
v_call: TRBV27; clone_size: NA; j_call: TRBJ2-7; cdr3_aa: CASSPTGGTGVYEQYF
v_call: TRBV19; clone_size: NA; j_call: TRBJ1-5; cdr3_aa: CASTPAGRNQPQHF
v_call: TRBV5-4; clone_size: NA; j_call: TRBJ1-3; cdr3_aa: CASSQDRVRNTIYF
v_call: TRBV27; clone_size: NA; j_call: TRBJ1-5; cdr3_aa: CASSLIGGFNQPQHF
v_call: TRBV9; clone_size: NA; j_call: TRBJ1-5; cdr3_aa: CASSVGQIEGQPQHF
v_call: TRBV4-1; clone_size: NA; j_call: TRBJ2-2; cdr3_aa: CASSHLDRLNTGELFF
v_call: TRBV19; clone_size: NA; j_call: TRBJ2-1; cdr3_aa: CASIGWGQGYNEQFF
v_call: TRBV7-2; clone_size: NA; j_call: TRBJ2-2; cdr3_aa: CASSEQGTGELFF
v_call: TRBV11-2; clone_size: NA; j_call: TRBJ2-1; cdr3_aa: CASSLETQKQFF
v_call: TRBV4-2; clone_size: NA; j_call: TRBJ2-1; cdr3_aa: CASSQDSGEGGNEQFF
v_call: TRBV27; clone_size: NA; j_call: TRBJ2-7; cdr3_aa: CASSSPDRGMASYEQYF
v_call: TRBV15; clone_size: NA; j_call: TRBJ2-2; cdr3_aa: CATSSPRDRVTGELFF
v_call: TRBV21-1; clone_size: NA; j_call: TRBJ2-1; cdr3_aa: CASSPPGGKDEQFF
v_call: TRBV20-1; clone_size: NA; j_call: TRBJ1-1; cdr3_aa: CSARRFVVRNTEAFF
v_call: TRBV7-8; clone_size: NA; j_call: TRBJ1-5; cdr3_aa: CASSTRGGGPNQPQHF
v_call: TRBV19; clone_size: NA; j_call: TRBJ2-1; cdr3_aa: CASNDQGTSSYNEQFF
v_call: TRBV5-1; clone_size: NA; j_call: TRBJ1-1; cdr3_aa: CASSVGQGLIAFF
v_call: TRBV6-4; clone_size: NA; j_call: TRBJ2-3; cdr3_aa: CASSAPSGGFTDTQYF
v_call: TRBV3-1; clone_size: NA; j_call: TRBJ2-7; cdr3_aa: CASSQEDYEQYF
v_call: TRBV5-1; clone_size: NA; j_call: TRBJ1-2; cdr3_aa: CASSLAWANYGYTF
v_call: TRBV7-3; clone_size: NA; j_call: TRBJ1-2; cdr3_aa: CASSLTGTGSVYGYTF
v_call: TRBV24-1; clone_size: NA; j_call: TRBJ2-5; cdr3_aa: CATSDAGTGKSQETQYF
v_call: TRBV6-2/TRBV6-3; clone_size: NA; j_call: TRBJ1-6; cdr3_aa: CASSYRTTYNSPLHF
v_call: TRBV7-2; clone_size: NA; j_call: TRBJ2-1; cdr3_aa: CASSLRSGGAIGEQFF
v_call: TRBV18; clone_size: NA; j_call: TRBJ2-3; cdr3_aa: CASSPKLSTDAQYF
v_call: TRBV3-1; clone_size: NA; j_call: TRBJ2-1; cdr3_aa: CASSQYGITGRSYNEQFF
v_call: TRBV19; clone_size: NA; j_call: TRBJ2-7; cdr3_aa: CASSIFATGGDEQYF
v_call: TRBV5-4; clone_size: NA; j_call: TRBJ2-6; cdr3_aa: CASSLGQSSGANVLTF
v_call: TRBV6-5; clone_size: NA; j_call: TRBJ2-7; cdr3_aa: CASSHPSRGSYEQYF
v_call: TRBV7-2; clone_size: NA; j_call: TRBJ1-6; cdr3_aa: CASSYTRLRAPLHF
v_call: TRBV24-1; clone_size: NA; j_call: TRBJ2-1; cdr3_aa: CATSDRGQGSSEQFF
v_call: TRBV20-1; clone_size: NA; j_call: TRBJ2-3; cdr3_aa: CSAQGGSTDTQYF
v_call: TRBV9; clone_size: NA; j_call: TRBJ1-6; cdr3_aa: CASSETPGGGGGNSPLHF
v_call: TRBV4-1; clone_size: NA; j_call: TRBJ2-2; cdr3_aa: CASSQGSSNTGELFF
v_call: TRBV4-1; clone_size: NA; j_call: TRBJ1-1; cdr3_aa: CASSLERGHTEAFF
v_call: TRBV7-7; clone_size: NA; j_call: TRBJ2-5; cdr3_aa: CASSLKGAQETQYF
v_call: TRBV6-5; clone_size: NA; j_call: TRBJ2-7; cdr3_aa: CDSSYGSSYEQYF
v_call: TRBV6-1; clone_size: NA; j_call: TRBJ1-2; cdr3_aa: CASSDRAGYGYTF